This TCR beta chain is from a study of identical twins. Study-wide results and caveats: Twin pairs had excess sharing that was weaker in beta out-of-frame sequences.

The table lists this clonotype with a few counts. Its target is unknown. This CDR3 contains 12 residues. Trimming pared 6 bases from V and 7 bases from J, leaving 13 bases between. TCRdb reprocessed the 5' RACE reads via MiXCR and lists one record per CDR3 protein. Of about 490,000 distinct CDR3 sequences listed, 13% to 15% are singletons. The same specimen was also included in a second study, on yellow fever vaccine responses in identical twins. This second report adds: Twins' vaccine T cell responses reportedly seemed partly convergent and partly personalized.

The receptor was derived from a woman younger than 35 in good health. The rearrangement links TRBV12-3 or TRBV12-4 to TRBJ2-7, with D possibly TRBD1 on 5 matching bases. The material sequenced was CD4+ T cells sorted from blood. The CDR3 sequence is CASSPGLGEQYF. The CDR3 DNA sequence: TGTGCCAGCAGCCCAGGGTTAGGGGAGCAGTACTTC.